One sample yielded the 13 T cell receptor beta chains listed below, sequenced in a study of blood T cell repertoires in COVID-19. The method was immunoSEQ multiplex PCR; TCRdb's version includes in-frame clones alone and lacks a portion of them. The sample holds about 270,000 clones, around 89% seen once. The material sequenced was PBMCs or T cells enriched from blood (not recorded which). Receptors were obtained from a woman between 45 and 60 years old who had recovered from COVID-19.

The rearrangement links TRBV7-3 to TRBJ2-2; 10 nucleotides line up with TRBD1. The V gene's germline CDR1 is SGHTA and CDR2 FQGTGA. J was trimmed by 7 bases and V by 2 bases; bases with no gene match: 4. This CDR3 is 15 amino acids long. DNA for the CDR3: TGTGCCAGCAGCTTAGGGACAGGGGTTAGCGGGGAGCTGTTTTTT. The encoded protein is CASSLGTGVSGELFF. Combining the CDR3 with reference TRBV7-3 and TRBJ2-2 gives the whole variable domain GAGVSQTPSNKVTEKGKYVELRCDPISGHTALYWYRQSLGQGPEFLIYFQGTGAADDSGLPNDRFFAVRPEGSVSTLKIQRTERGDSAVYLCASSLGTGVSGELFFGEGSRLTVL.

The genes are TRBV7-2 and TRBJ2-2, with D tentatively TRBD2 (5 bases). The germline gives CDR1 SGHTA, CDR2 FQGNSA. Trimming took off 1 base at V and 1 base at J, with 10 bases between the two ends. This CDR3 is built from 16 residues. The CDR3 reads CASSLVRGMNTGELFF. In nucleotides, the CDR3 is TGTGCCAGCAGCTTAGTTCGGGGAATGAACACCGGGGAGCTGTTTTTT.

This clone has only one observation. The CDR3 bases are TGTGCCAGCAGCCTAGGGACACAGAACACTGAAGCTTTCTTT. This translates into CASSLGTQNTEAFF. The rearrangement uses TRBV28 and TRBJ1-1; weak D call: TRBD1 (6 bases). The germline CDR1 and CDR2 sequences are MDHEN and SYDVKM. CDR3 size: 14 residues. Trimming shortened V by 6 bases and J by 1 base, and 12 bases separated the two germline ends.

The CDR3 DNA reads TGTGCCACAACCCTTGAAGCAGGTATCTACGAGCAGTACTTC. This sequence encodes CATTLEAGIYEQYF. V is TRBV7-2 and J is TRBJ2-7, with no clear D. V lost 10 bases, J lost 3 bases, and 19 bases lay in between. The germline V gene has CDR1 SGHTA and CDR2 FQGNSA. The length of the CDR3 is 14 residues. Based on the CDR3 plus reference TRBV7-2 and TRBJ2-7, the full variable domain is GAGVSQSPSNKVTEKGKDVELRCDPISGHTALYWYRQSLGQGLEFLIYFQGNSAPDKSGLPSDRFSAERTGGSVSTLTIQRTQQEDSAVYLCATTLEAGIYEQYFGPGTRLTVT.

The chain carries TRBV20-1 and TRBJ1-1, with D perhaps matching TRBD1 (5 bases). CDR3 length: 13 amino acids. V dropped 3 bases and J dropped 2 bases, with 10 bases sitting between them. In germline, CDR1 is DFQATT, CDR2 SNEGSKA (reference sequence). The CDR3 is CSASSDRNTEAFF. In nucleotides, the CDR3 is TGCAGTGCTAGTAGCGACAGAAACACTGAAGCTTTCTTT.

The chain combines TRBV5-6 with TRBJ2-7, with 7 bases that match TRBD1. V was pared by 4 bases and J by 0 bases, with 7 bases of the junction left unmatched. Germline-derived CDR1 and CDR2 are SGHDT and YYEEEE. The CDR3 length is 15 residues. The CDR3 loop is CASSGNRGISYEQYF. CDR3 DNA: TGTGCCAGCAGCGGCAACAGGGGAATCTCCTACGAGCAGTACTTC.

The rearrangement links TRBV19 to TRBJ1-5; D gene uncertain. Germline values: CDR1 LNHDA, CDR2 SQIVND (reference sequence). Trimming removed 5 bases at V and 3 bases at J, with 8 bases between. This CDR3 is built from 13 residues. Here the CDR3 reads CASSQALNQPQHF. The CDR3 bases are TGTGCCAGTAGTCAGGCCCTCAATCAGCCCCAGCATTTT.

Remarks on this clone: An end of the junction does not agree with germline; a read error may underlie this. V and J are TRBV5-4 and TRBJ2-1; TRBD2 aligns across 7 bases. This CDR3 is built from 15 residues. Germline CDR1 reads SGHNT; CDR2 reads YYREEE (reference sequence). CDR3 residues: CATSGGGSVVNEQFF. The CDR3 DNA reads TGTGCCACCAGCGGCGGCGGGAGTGTGGTAAATGAGCAGTTCTTC.

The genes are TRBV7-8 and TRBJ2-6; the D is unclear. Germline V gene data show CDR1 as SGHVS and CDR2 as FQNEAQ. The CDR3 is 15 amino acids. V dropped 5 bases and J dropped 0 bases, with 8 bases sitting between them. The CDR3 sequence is CASSRGDSGANVLTF. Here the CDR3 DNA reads TGTGCCAGCAGCCGCGGAGACTCTGGGGCCAACGTCCTGACTTTC.

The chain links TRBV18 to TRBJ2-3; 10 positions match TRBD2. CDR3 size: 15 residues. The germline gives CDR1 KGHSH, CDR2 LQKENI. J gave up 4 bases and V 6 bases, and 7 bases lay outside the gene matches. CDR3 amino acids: CASSPSLAGADTQYF. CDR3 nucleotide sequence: TGTGCCAGCTCCCCCAGTCTAGCGGGGGCAGATACGCAGTATTTT.

CDR3 in DNA: TGTGCCAGCAGTTATTTTACTAATGGCTACACCTTC. Protein product: CASSYFTNGYTF. The chain joins TRBV6-2 or TRBV6-3 to TRBJ1-2; D remains unclear. Germline-derived CDR1 and CDR2 are MNHEY and SVGEGT. The length of the CDR3 is 12 residues. The V gene lost 3 bases and the J gene lost 6 bases, with 8 bases spanning the gap.

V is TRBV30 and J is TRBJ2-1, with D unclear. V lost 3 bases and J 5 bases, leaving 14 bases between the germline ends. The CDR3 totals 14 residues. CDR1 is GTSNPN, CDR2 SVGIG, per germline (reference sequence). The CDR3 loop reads CAWSPGVGDNEQFF. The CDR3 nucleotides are TGTGCCTGGAGCCCCGGAGTCGGAGACAATGAGCAGTTCTTC.

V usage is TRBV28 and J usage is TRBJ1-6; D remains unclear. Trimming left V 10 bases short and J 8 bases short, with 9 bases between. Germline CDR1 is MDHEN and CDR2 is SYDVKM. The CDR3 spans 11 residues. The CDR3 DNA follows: TGTGCCACCCAGGTAGATTCACCCCTCCACTTT. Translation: CATQVDSPLHF. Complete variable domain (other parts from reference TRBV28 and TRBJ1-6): DVKVTQSSRYLVKRTGEKVFLECVQDMDHENMFWYRQDPGLGLRLIYFSYDVKMKEKGDIPEGYSVSREKKERFSLILESASTNQTSMYLCATQVDSPLHFGNGTRLTVT.